One and the same sample provided the 24 T cell receptor beta chains below, sequenced in a study of cytomegalovirus exposure and HLA in healthy donors. The PCR was carried out with 60 Vbeta primers and 13 Jbeta primers. TCRdb keeps only in-frame clones here, not all; method: immunoSEQ multiplex PCR. Of some 130,000 clones in the sample, 79% are singletons; the top ten hold less than 1.1%. Sequenced: PBMCs. Source of these receptors: a male donor in good health and CMV-seronegative.

CDR3 bases: TGTGCCAGTACCCCGGGCTGGACAGGGGGCCGATCGAACACCGGGGAGCTGTTTTTT. This codes for CASTPGWTGGRSNTGELFF. The genes are TRBV19 and TRBJ2-2; 11 bases line up with TRBD1. V lost 7 bases to trimming and J lost 0 bases; unmatched junction nucleotides: 13. The CDR3 is 19 amino acids. Germline V gene lookup returns CDR1 LNHDA and CDR2 SQIVND (reference sequence).

This clone was seen only once. This chain joins TRBV7-2 and TRBJ2-5, with D possibly TRBD1 on 5 matching bases. Germline V lookup: CDR1 SGHTA, CDR2 FQGNSA. The CDR3 has 15 amino acids. Deletions cut 2 bases from V and 0 bases from J, with 10 bases between. This CDR3 reads CASSLRGHNQETQYF. CDR3 in DNA: TGTGCCAGCAGCTTAAGGGGTCACAACCAAGAGACCCAGTACTTC.

The chain recombines TRBV28 with TRBJ1-2; D perhaps matches TRBD1 (6 bases). The CDR3 is made up of 14 amino acids. Looked up from germline, CDR1 is MDHEN and CDR2 is SYDVKM. The germline V and J ends were trimmed by 4 bases and 4 bases, with 13 bases remaining between them. The CDR3 coding sequence is TGTGCCAGCAGTTCGGGGGGCGTGGGCTATGGCTACACCTTC. It translates to CASSSGGVGYGYTF.

This chain joins TRBV6-5 and TRBJ2-1; 7 bases are a match to TRBD2. The germline gives CDR1 MNHEY, CDR2 SVGAGI. V dropped 7 bases and J dropped 7; count of bases not matched to a gene: 10. The CDR3 is made up of 14 amino acids. The CDR3 sequence is CASTPRGDRNEQFF. CDR3 DNA: TGTGCCAGCACCCCCCGGGGGGATCGGAATGAGCAGTTCTTC.

J is TRBJ2-7 and V is TRBV4-2, with 7 bases that match TRBD2. CDR3 length: 15 residues. The germline CDR1 and CDR2 sequences are LGHNA and YNFKEQ. The V gene end was trimmed by 1 base and the J gene end by 2 bases; junction bases not matched to a gene: 5. CDR3 nucleotides: TGTGCCAGCAGCCAAGGCCGGACTAGAGCCTACGAGCAGTACTTC. This codes for CASSQGRTRAYEQYF.

V is TRBV25-1 and J is TRBJ2-4; D perhaps matches TRBD1 (7 bases). The CDR3 is 16 amino acids. Trimming left V 3 bases short and J 5 bases short, with 17 bases between. In germline, CDR1 is MGHDK, CDR2 SYGVNS. The CDR3: CASSDPRGTVENIQYF. CDR3 sequence (DNA): TGTGCCAGCAGTGACCCCCGGGGGACAGTTGAAAACATTCAGTACTTC.

The chain links TRBV23-1 to TRBJ1-6; 12 nucleotides align to TRBD1. TRBV23-1 is annotated as an ORF whose role is uncertain. V lost 2 bases and J lost 8; bases outside the gene matches: 1. There are 15 residues in the CDR3. Here the CDR3 reads CASSQGTGGYSPLHF. Written as DNA, the CDR3 is TGCGCCAGCAGTCAAGGGACAGGGGGCTATTCACCCCTCCACTTT.

The CDR3 sequence: CASSLGTGGPLTGELFF. The CDR3 region has the DNA TGTGCCAGCAGCTTAGGGACAGGGGGCCCTTTGACCGGGGAGCTGTTTTTT. V usage is TRBV7-6 and J usage is TRBJ2-2; 11 nucleotides line up with TRBD1. From germline, CDR1 is SGHVS and CDR2 FNYEAQ. Trimming cost V 1 base and J 5 bases; bases outside gene matches: 6. This CDR3 is built from 17 residues.

Notes on this clone: Additional DNA sequences in this sample encode the identical CDR3. This chain links TRBV5-1 with TRBJ2-5; 7 nucleotides line up with TRBD2. Trimming took 0 bases from V and 4 from J; bases not matched to a gene: 3. The CDR3 has 14 residues. Germline lookup yields CDR1 SGHRS and CDR2 YFSETQ. The CDR3 sequence: CASSLESGGETQYF. CDR3 nucleotides: TGCGCCAGCAGCTTGGAGTCGGGAGGAGAGACCCAGTACTTC.

CDR3 nucleotide sequence: TGTGCCAGCAGCTTAACAGGGGCCTACGAGCAGTACTTC. It specifies CASSLTGAYEQYF. This chain links TRBV7-2 with TRBJ2-7, with 7 positions matching TRBD1. The junction had 0 bases not matched to a gene; V was cut back by 2 bases and J by 2 bases. The CDR3 is made up of 13 amino acids. The V gene's germline CDR1 is SGHTA and CDR2 FQGNSA.

V usage is TRBV7-2 and J usage is TRBJ1-2; 9 bases align to TRBD1. The V and J ends lost 5 bases and 4 bases, in that order; junction bases with no gene match: 8. The CDR3 totals 15 residues. The V gene's germline CDR1 is SGHTA and CDR2 FQGNSA. The CDR3 loop reads CASSIQGALGYGYTF. Written as DNA, the CDR3 is TGTGCCAGCAGCATACAGGGGGCGCTCGGCTATGGCTACACCTTC.

The chain recombines TRBV5-1 with TRBJ1-2; 9 bases map to TRBD1. The CDR3 is 17 amino acids. With V trimmed by 6 bases and J by 3 bases, 15 bases remained unmatched. CDR1 is SGHRS and CDR2 is YFSETQ in the germline V gene. The CDR3 loop reads CASTPRVGQGSYYGYTF. The DNA of the CDR3 is TGCGCCAGCACCCCTAGGGTCGGACAGGGGAGTTACTATGGCTACACCTTC.

The rearrangement uses TRBV30 and TRBJ1-2; 11 bases map to TRBD1. J was trimmed by 6 bases and V by 3 bases; bases with no gene match: 9. The CDR3 covers 15 residues. The germline CDR1 and CDR2 sequences are GTSNPN and SVGIG (reference sequence). Here the CDR3 DNA reads TGTGCCTGGAGGGGGACAGGGGGATCTTCTAATGGCTACACCTTC. It is translated as CAWRGTGGSSNGYTF.

DNA for the CDR3: TGTGCCAGTAGTTATGCCCAGGGGGGGAACACTGAAGCTTTCTTT. Amino acids: CASSYAQGGNTEAFF. The V gene is TRBV19, the J gene TRBJ1-1; 7 bases map to TRBD1. The CDR3 has 15 residues. V shed 5 bases, J shed 1 base, and the junction held 7 bases outside the gene matches. From germline, CDR1 is LNHDA and CDR2 SQIVND (reference sequence). The full variable domain, rest sourced from reference TRBV19 and TRBJ1-1, is DGGITQSPKYLFRKEGQNVTLSCEQNLNHDAMYWYRQDPGQGLRLIYYSQIVNDFQKGDIAEGYSVSREKKESFPLTVTSAQKNPTAFYLCASSYAQGGNTEAFFGQGTRLTVV.

This clone appeared a single time. The rearrangement uses TRBV30 and TRBJ2-1, with TRBD2 identical over 11 bases. V shed 1 base and J 10 bases; nucleotides not matched to a gene: 6. The CDR3 has 14 residues. Germline CDR1 reads GTSNPN; CDR2 reads SVGIG (reference sequence). The CDR3 coding sequence is TGTGCCTGGAGTGCGGGACTAGCGGACCTAGAGCAGTTCTTC. Amino acids: CAWSAGLADLEQFF.

The chain carries TRBV30 and TRBJ1-5; 10 positions match TRBD1. Trimming at V came to 1 base and at J to 4 bases, leaving 1 base not matched to a gene. CDR3 length: 14 amino acids. Germline V gene sequence: CDR1 GTSNPN, CDR2 SVGIG (reference sequence). The CDR3 DNA reads TGTGCCTGGAGTGAGGGACAGGGGAATCAGCCCCAGCATTTT. Protein sequence: CAWSEGQGNQPQHF.

The table lists this clone with a count of one. This chain joins TRBV7-2 and TRBJ1-5; 8 bases are a match to TRBD1. The V gene end was trimmed by 0 bases and the J gene end by 7 bases; junction bases not matched to a gene: 8. The CDR3 has 16 amino acids. CDR1 is SGHTA, CDR2 FQGNSA, per germline. CDR3 amino acids: CASSLAGRGLGQPQHF. CDR3 bases: TGTGCCAGCAGCTTAGCAGGCAGGGGGCTAGGGCAGCCCCAGCATTTT.

This sequence joins TRBV11-1 and TRBJ2-7; D remains ambiguous. CDR1 SGHAT and CDR2 FQDESV come from the germline V gene (reference sequence). The CDR3 extends over 11 amino acids. Trimming shortened V by 4 bases and J by 3 bases, and 4 bases separated the two germline ends. CDR3 in DNA: TGTGCCAGCAGCTCAGGCTACGAGCAGTACTTC. It yields the protein CASSSGYEQYF. Full variable domain (rest looked up from reference TRBV11-1 and TRBJ2-7): EAEVAQSPRYKITEKSQAVAFWCDPISGHATLYWYRQILGQGPELLVQFQDESVVDDSQLPKDRFSAERLKGVDSTLKIQPAELGDSAMYLCASSSGYEQYFGPGTRLTVT.

This chain joins TRBV6-1 and TRBJ1-2; no definite D call. The germline CDR1 and CDR2 sequences are MNHNS and SASEGT. The CDR3 spans 14 residues. The ends were cut back, 6 bases at V and 6 bases at J, with 17 bases in the middle. CDR3 sequence: CASSIMWENNGYTF. The DNA for the CDR3 is TGTGCCAGCAGCATTATGTGGGAGAACAATGGCTACACCTTC.

The J gene is TRBJ2-7, the V gene TRBV11-3; D might be TRBD1 (5 bases). The CDR3 runs to 13 residues. V lost 1 base, J lost 3 bases, and 7 bases lay in between. Germline lookup yields CDR1 SGHNT and CDR2 YENEEA. The CDR3 spells CASSLGGGYEQYF. CDR3 nucleotides: TGTGCCAGCAGCTTAGGGGGCGGCTACGAGCAGTACTTC.

The chain carries TRBV4-2 and TRBJ2-7; 9 nucleotides agree with TRBD2. This CDR3 contains 15 residues. Germline V gives CDR1 LGHNA, CDR2 YNFKEQ. With V trimmed by 6 bases and J by 2 bases, 8 bases remained unmatched. The chain's CDR3 is CASRTGLAGTYEQYF. The CDR3, as DNA: TGTGCCAGCAGAACCGGGCTAGCGGGGACCTACGAGCAGTACTTC.

The table lists this clone with a few counts. The chain combines TRBV4-1 with TRBJ2-3; 9 bases fit TRBD2. Germline CDR1 reads MGHRA; CDR2 reads YSYEKL. The ends lost 0 bases at V and 2 bases at J; junction bases unmatched: 9. CDR3 length equals 18 residues. CDR3: CASSQESSSGVLTDTQYF. Here the CDR3 DNA reads TGCGCCAGCAGCCAAGAATCATCTAGCGGGGTGCTCACAGATACGCAGTATTTT.

The chain recombines TRBV5-4 with TRBJ2-5, with 9 bases matching TRBD2. The length of the CDR3 is 15 residues. Germline V gene data show CDR1 as SGHNT and CDR2 as YYREEE (reference sequence). V shed 4 bases and J 5 bases; nucleotides not matched to a gene: 9. The DNA of the CDR3 is TGTGCCAGCAGCCTACCGGGACTAGCTTTGGAGACCCAGTACTTC. Protein sequence: CASSLPGLALETQYF.

This chain connects TRBV18 to TRBJ2-5; D not certain. The CDR3 sequence is 12 residues long. CDR1 is KGHSH and CDR2 is LQKENI in the germline V gene. V was clipped by 3 bases and J by 2 bases, with 4 bases between them. The CDR3 DNA reads TGTGCCAGCTCACCCCAACAAGAGACCCAGTACTTC. It codes for CASSPQQETQYF.